This section outlines one T cell receptor (beta chain) sequence together with its context. This clone was counted between two and nine times. The antigen it recognizes is unknown. Base-call qualities are not available, and no considerably larger clone is one nucleotide away. Each donor gave one peripheral blood draw, averaging about 120 mL, which was collected into heparinised tubes. A BD FACSAria II and a panel including CD45RO, CCR7, CD25, CD127, CD95 and CD27 were used to sort naive, central memory, regulatory and stem cell-like memory CD4+ T cells. A purity above 95% was achieved for all sorted populations. Right away, PBMCs were isolated by Lymphoprep density gradient centrifugation and were stained directly, with no culture step. So that batch effects would be minimized, each experiment stained and sorted samples in pairs, pairing one healthy donor with one patient. This specimen belongs to a study of beta chain features in type 1 diabetes (dated 2018 in TCRdb). Looking at the study overall: No differences in mean age, gender distribution, total cell number or subset yield were found between patients and healthy donors. In the study, TCRB repertoires of sorted circulating CD4+ T cell subsets from recently diagnosed type 1 diabetes patients were compared with those of matched healthy donors. Whereas all 28 donors provided naive and central memory subsets, regulatory and stem cell-like memory subsets were isolated from just 8 patients and about 8 healthy donors. A total of 107,917,701 sorted cells were examined across all samples, and a strong correlation was observed between cell number per subset and RNA yield.

All of the isolated RNA was reverse transcribed with the High Capacity cDNA Reverse Transcription Kit, so expressed TCRB transcripts were sequenced. Naive, central memory and regulatory T cell samples underwent deep immunoSEQ sequencing, averaging about 3.3 million total reads per sample. Sorted cells were lysed in RLT buffer, and RNA was extracted using DNase-treated RNeasy Micro or Mini kits according to cell number. To prevent cross-contamination, every cell subset was processed on its own, while patient and healthy donor samples were processed together. The immunoSEQ multiplex PCR was used to amplify TCRB sequences from cDNA, generating 87-bp fragments that spanned the CDR3 region. Sequencing of the amplicons was done on the Illumina HiSeq platform. As for the original processing: Synthetic template baselines were used to correct PCR bias computationally, reads within Hamming distance 2 were collapsed, and singletons that could not be merged were discarded. Reads were aligned to IMGT to assign V, D and J genes, CDR3 length, and insertions or deletions at six rearrangement sites. Within each subset, clonotype counts were normalized to the number of sorted cells before true diversity and Gini coefficients were calculated with the tcR R package. The overlap coefficient, calculated on TCRB nucleotide sequences, was used to quantify repertoire sharing. Out-of-frame TCRB sequences from naive cells were analyzed as a proxy for the pre-selection repertoire. As stored in TCRdb, this immuneACCESS dataset retains in-frame rearrangements with V and J assigned. A fraction of the clones does not appear; measured against another copy, unresolved V genes explain less than half of the discrepancy, and the remainder lacks a known reason. That table is the source of V, J and clone size, and D and trimming were worked out from the DNA. This sample is represented by under 450,000 clones; around 14% of them were singletons. Jointly, the top ten make up approximately 0.035% of the sample.

CDR3 length: 14 amino acids, cysteine to phenylalanine. Only the CDR3 region is kept as DNA, spanning 42 bases read in frame from base 1. CDR1 and CDR2 are read off the germline V gene as MNHNS and SASEGT. V is trimmed back by 11 bases and J by 3 bases, and the junction contains 13 bases that no gene match accounts for. Broad study findings and their caveats: Because the HLA sub-analyses included only small numbers of individuals, any influence of HLA type on TCRB rearrangement was left unresolved. Because cDNA was sequenced instead of genomic DNA, activated cells with high expression could be over-represented, although the groups did not differ in activation or CD3 levels. Naive, central memory and regulatory TCRB repertoires appeared to be more alike among patients than among healthy donors. PCR may preferentially amplify shorter templates, but because patient and control samples were amplified and corrected together, any resulting skew would affect both groups equally. At VDJ recombination sites, patients with type 1 diabetes made fewer insertions and deleted more nucleotides, a pattern implying thymic rearrangement abnormalities. A moderate but significant shortening of TCRB CDR3 length was observed in type 1 diabetes patients in all four CD4+ subsets.

Sample: naive CD4+ T cells from blood. This sample's cell subset or site label indicates: true naive CD4+ T cells. The source is a man aged 30-40 years in good health. The rearrangement combines TRBV6-1 with TRBJ2-7, with 7 junctional bases fitting TRBD1. The CDR3 amino acid sequence is: CACVLDRVIYEQYF. Here is the DNA: TGTGCCTGCGTGCTTGACAGGGTAATCTACGAGCAGTACTTC.